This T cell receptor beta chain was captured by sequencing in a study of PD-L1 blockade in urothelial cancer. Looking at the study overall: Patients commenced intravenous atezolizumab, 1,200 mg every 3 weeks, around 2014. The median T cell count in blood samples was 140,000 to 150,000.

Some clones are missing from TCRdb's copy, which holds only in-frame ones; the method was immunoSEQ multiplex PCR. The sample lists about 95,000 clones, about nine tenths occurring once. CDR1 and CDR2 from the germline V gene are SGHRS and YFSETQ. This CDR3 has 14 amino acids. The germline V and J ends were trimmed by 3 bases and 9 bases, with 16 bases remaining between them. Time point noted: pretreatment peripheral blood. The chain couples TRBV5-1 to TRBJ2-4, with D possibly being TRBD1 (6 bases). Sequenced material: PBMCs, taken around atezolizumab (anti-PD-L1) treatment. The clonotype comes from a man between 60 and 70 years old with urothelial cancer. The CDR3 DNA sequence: TGCGCCAGCAGCTCTGGACAGCCCAAAGGCATTCAGTACTTC. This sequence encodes CASSSGQPKGIQYF.